What follows are 22 T cell receptor beta chains derived from one specimen sequenced in a study of T-cell reconstitution after alpha-beta-depleted transplantation in children. Unique molecular identifiers were incorporated when the TCRbeta library was constructed. TCRdb redid the calling of the PCR reads with MiXCR, one entry per CDR3 protein. The sample lists over 100,000 distinct CDR3 sequences, about 9.4% seen once, with roughly a third in the top ten. This specimen consisted of PBMCs, obtained before TCRalphabeta/CD19-depleted stem cell transplant. The source is a boy aged 2 to 10 with acute lymphoblastic leukemia, due to receive a stem cell transplant.

This clonotype has only a few counts. This chain links TRBV18 with TRBJ2-3; TRBD2 aligns across 9 bases. J gave up 3 bases and V 2 bases, and 3 bases lay outside the gene matches. The CDR3 has 15 amino acids. The germline CDR1 and CDR2 sequences are KGHSH and LQKENI. Written as DNA, the CDR3 is TGTGCCAGCTCACCAGAGGGACTAGCTACAGATACGCAGTATTTT. This translates into CASSPEGLATDTQYF. The variable domain in full, with the rest retrieved from reference TRBV18 and TRBJ2-3, is NAGVMQNPRHLVRRRGQEARLRCSPMKGHSHVYWYRQLPEEGLKFMVYLQKENIIDESGMPKERFSAEFPKEGPSILRIQQVVRGDSAAYFCASSPEGLATDTQYFGPGTRLTVL.

This clonotype showed up many times. The J gene is TRBJ2-7, the V gene TRBV3-1; 7 bases line up with TRBD2. Germline CDR1 and CDR2: LGHDT and YNNKEL (reference sequence). V was clipped by 8 bases and J by 2 bases; unmatched bases: 15. The CDR3 is made up of 16 amino acids. CDR3: CASGGGLWEGTYEQYF. DNA for the CDR3: TGTGCCAGCGGGGGAGGACTGTGGGAGGGAACCTACGAGCAGTACTTC.

V gene TRBV28 combines with J gene TRBJ1-5; D is uncertain. Germline values: CDR1 MDHEN, CDR2 SYDVKM. This CDR3 contains 14 residues. Trimming cost V 5 bases and J 4 bases, with 12 bases left between them. CDR3 nucleotides: TGTGCCAGCAGTCCTCCGGGGTCAAATCAGCCCCAGCATTTT. It yields the protein CASSPPGSNQPQHF. The whole variable domain, remainder taken from reference TRBV28 and TRBJ1-5, is DVKVTQSSRYLVKRTGEKVFLECVQDMDHENMFWYRQDPGLGLRLIYFSYDVKMKEKGDIPEGYSVSREKKERFSLILESASTNQTSMYLCASSPPGSNQPQHFGDGTRLSIL.

This clonotype was seen more than once but under ten times. The chain has TRBV4-1 and TRBJ2-5; D unclear. Trimming removed 0 bases at V and 0 bases at J, with 11 bases between. The CDR3 sequence is 16 residues long. Germline V gives CDR1 MGHRA, CDR2 YSYEKL. CDR3 loop: CASSQDSGSYQETQYF. The CDR3 nucleotides read TGCGCCAGCAGCCAAGATTCGGGCAGTTACCAAGAGACCCAGTACTTC.

This clonotype has at least ten counts. The chain employs TRBV20-1 and TRBJ1-2; D is ambiguous. Per germline, CDR1 DFQATT and CDR2 SNEGSKA (reference sequence). V was clipped by 2 bases and J by 7 bases, with 17 bases between them. CDR3 length equals 14 residues. The CDR3 DNA reads TGCAGTGCTAGATTTTTAAGAGGAACTCGTGGCTACACCTTC. Its translation: CSARFLRGTRGYTF.

This chain connects TRBV6-1 to TRBJ2-7, with a weak D call TRBD1 (7 bases). This CDR3 is 16 amino acids long. Trimming pared 6 bases from V and 2 bases from J, leaving 20 bases between. Looked up from germline, CDR1 is MNHNS and CDR2 is SASEGT. CDR3 amino acids: CASRAFPGGLAYEQYF. CDR3 nucleotides: TGTGCCAGCAGGGCGTTTCCAGGGGGGTTGGCCTACGAGCAGTACTTC.

This clonotype has just a few counts. This sequence joins TRBV20-1 and TRBJ2-3; 15 bases are shared with TRBD2. Germline CDR1 reads DFQATT; CDR2 reads SNEGSKA (reference sequence). V shed 6 bases and J 2 bases; nucleotides not matched to a gene: 6. The CDR3 sequence is 16 residues long. For the CDR3, the DNA is TGCAGTGCGCCGGGACTAGCGGGAGGAGCCACAGATACGCAGTATTTT. Translation gives CSAPGLAGGATDTQYF.

This clonotype is labeled medium-sized. This sequence joins TRBV20-1 and TRBJ2-3, with TRBD2 matching over 10 bases. CDR3 length: 14 residues. With V trimmed by 6 bases and J by 2 bases, 5 bases remained unmatched. Germline V lookup: CDR1 DFQATT, CDR2 SNEGSKA (reference sequence). The CDR3: CSATLAGFTDTQYF. In nucleotides, the CDR3 is TGCAGTGCCACACTAGCGGGGTTCACAGATACGCAGTATTTT.

This clonotype was seen at least ten times. V and J are TRBV5-1 and TRBJ2-1, with 9 positions matching TRBD2. The junction had 17 bases not matched to a gene; V was cut back by 0 bases and J by 4 bases. Germline lookup yields CDR1 SGHRS and CDR2 YFSETQ. The CDR3 is 20 residues long. In DNA, the CDR3 is TGCGCCAGCAGCTTGGATCGCGGGAGGGCCTCCTACCGTCTTTACAATGAGCAGTTCTTC. Translating gives CASSLDRGRASYRLYNEQFF.

This clonotype was counted a few times. The chain recombines TRBV29-1 with TRBJ1-2; D gene unclear. The CDR3 contains 13 residues. Germline assignment: CDR1 SQVTM and CDR2 ANQGSEA. The V end lost 0 bases, the J end lost 2 bases, and 7 bases lay between the germline ends. The CDR3 DNA reads TGCAGCGTTGAAGAGAACGGGAACTATGGCTACACCTTC. Translation: CSVEENGNYGYTF.

The chain uses TRBV30 and TRBJ2-7; perhaps TRBD1 as D (5 bases). The germline V gene has CDR1 GTSNPN and CDR2 SVGIG (reference sequence). The ends were cut back, 8 bases at V and 4 bases at J, with 15 bases in the middle. CDR3 length: 12 residues. The CDR3 DNA follows: TGTGCCGGACATACAGGCACATACGAGCAGTACTTC. It specifies CAGHTGTYEQYF.

This clonotype was counted at least ten times. V and J are TRBV12-3 or TRBV12-4 and TRBJ1-1; D gene unclear. Trimming cost V 2 bases and J 1 base, with 5 bases left between them. This CDR3 spans 13 amino acids. CDR3 coding DNA: TGTGCCAGCAGTTTACACAGGAACACTGAAGCTTTCTTT. Translation gives CASSLHRNTEAFF.

V and J are TRBV27 and TRBJ2-5, with 9 bases lining up with TRBD1. V lost 6 bases, J lost 13 bases, and 9 bases stayed unmatched. The CDR3 runs to 12 residues. Germline CDR1 is MNHEY and CDR2 is SMNVEV (reference sequence). The DNA of the CDR3 is TGTGCCAGCAGCCCCGGGGACAGGGTTCGGTACTTC. Its translation: CASSPGDRVRYF.

The chain carries TRBV12-3 or TRBV12-4 and TRBJ2-1; no clear D. Trimming pared 5 bases from V and 4 bases from J, leaving 9 bases between. The CDR3 sequence is 13 residues long. The CDR3 spells CASSPGKYNEQFF. CDR3 DNA sequence: TGTGCCAGCAGTCCGGGCAAGTACAATGAGCAGTTCTTC.

The chain is built from TRBV19 and TRBJ2-1, with D tentatively TRBD2 (7 bases). Deletions cut 2 bases from V and 0 bases from J, with 14 bases between. The germline V gene has CDR1 LNHDA and CDR2 SQIVND (reference sequence). The CDR3 runs 17 residues. CDR3 region: CASSISIGGASYNEQFF. In nucleotides, the CDR3 is TGTGCCAGTAGTATATCCATTGGGGGGGCCTCCTACAATGAGCAGTTCTTC.

This clonotype was recorded a few times. The genes are TRBV12-3 or TRBV12-4 and TRBJ2-7; either TRBD1 or TRBD2 may supply D (5 bases each). The CDR3 covers 10 residues. Trimming cost V 5 bases and J 9 bases, with 8 bases left between them. CDR3 region: CASSGTRQYF. DNA for the CDR3: TGTGCCAGCAGTGGGACCCGGCAGTACTTC.

J is TRBJ2-7 and V is TRBV5-1; D is uncertain. Trimming pared 4 bases from V and 4 bases from J, leaving 9 bases between. Germline CDR1 SGHRS, CDR2 YFSETQ. The CDR3 contains 12 residues. The CDR3 DNA follows: TGCGCCAGCAGCAAGGACCCATACGAGCAGTACTTC. It translates to CASSKDPYEQYF.

The genes are TRBV5-4 and TRBJ2-3, with 10 bases identical to TRBD2. Germline V CDR1 and CDR2: SGHNT, YYREEE (reference sequence). The CDR3 sequence is 16 residues long. With V trimmed by 3 bases and J by 8 bases, 12 bases remained unmatched. The CDR3 loop is CASSSSSGRGVSTQYF. In DNA, the CDR3 is TGTGCCAGCAGCTCATCTAGCGGGAGAGGGGTTTCTACGCAGTATTTT.

The chain is built from TRBV11-2 and TRBJ2-1; D possibly corresponds to TRBD2 (6 bases). The germline gives CDR1 SGHAT, CDR2 FQNNGV. The CDR3 runs 16 residues. The V end lost 2 bases, the J end lost 8 bases, and 19 bases lay between the germline ends. The DNA for the CDR3 is TGTGCCAGCAGCTTAAACCCCTCCGGGAGTATCGATGAGCAGTTCTTC. This codes for CASSLNPSGSIDEQFF.

This clonotype was seen at least ten times. In nucleotides, the CDR3 is TGTGCCAGCAGCGGTCGTAGGGGGTCAACTAATGAAAAACTGTTTTTT. Encoded protein: CASSGRRGSTNEKLFF. This chain joins TRBV7-6 and TRBJ1-4, with TRBD1 as a possible D gene (6 bases). Between the trimmed V and J ends, which lost 5 bases and 0 bases, there was a span of 13 bases. Germline CDR1 SGHVS, CDR2 FNYEAQ. The CDR3 has 16 amino acids.

This clonotype was seen more than once but under ten times. The J gene is TRBJ1-2, the V gene TRBV3-1, with D hard to call. V was clipped by 0 bases and J by 5 bases, with 13 bases between them. Germline V gene lookup returns CDR1 LGHDT and CDR2 YNNKEL (reference sequence). CDR3 length: 15 residues. This chain's CDR3 is CASSQEFRTEYGYTF. In nucleotides, the CDR3 is TGTGCCAGCAGCCAAGAATTTCGGACGGAATATGGCTACACCTTC.

The rearrangement joins TRBV30 to TRBJ1-5, with D possibly TRBD1 on 6 matching bases. Per germline, CDR1 GTSNPN and CDR2 SVGIG (reference sequence). Trimming left V 2 bases short and J 5 bases short, with 10 bases between. The CDR3 has 13 amino acids. CDR3 in amino acids: CAWSFSGDQPQHF. DNA for the CDR3: TGTGCCTGGAGTTTCTCAGGGGATCAGCCCCAGCATTTT.